This is a list of T cell receptor beta chains from one sample in a study of Ad26.COV2.S vaccination and SARS-CoV-2 variants. The method was immunoSEQ multiplex PCR; TCRdb's version includes in-frame clones alone and lacks a portion of them. The table has 300,000 to 500,000 clones, 70% to 90% seen once; the top ten hold 3% to 3.5%. Sequences were derived from peripheral blood, sampled in a trial of Ad26.COV2.S vaccine versus placebo. Receptor source: a person aged 18 to 59 who received the Ad26.COV2.S COVID-19 vaccine or a placebo. Both conserved end residues are part of each CDR3. The D gene is left open where the match is weak. Clone size is shown for a subset of rows, as once, few, many or a class of expanded clone.

cdr3_nt,cdr3_aa,j_call,clone_size,v_call,d_call
TGTGCCAGCAGGGACAGGGAATTGGGAGGAAACACCATATATTTT,CASRDRELGGNTIYF,TRBJ1-3,NA,TRBV2,TRBD1
TGTGCCAGTAGTATTTTGTCCCAGGGTCCCTACGAGCAGTACTTC,CASSILSQGPYEQYF,TRBJ2-7,NA,TRBV19,NA
TGTGCCAGTAGTTTCCGCTCAGGGGGGTTGAACACTGAAGCTTTCTTT,CASSFRSGGLNTEAFF,TRBJ1-1,NA,TRBV19,TRBD1
TGCGCCAGCAGCCAAGAGGCGACAAGGTCCGGGGAGCTGTTTTTT,CASSQEATRSGELFF,TRBJ2-2,NA,TRBV4-3,NA
TGTGCCAGCAGCCAAGATAGGCGGTTCACTGAAGCTTTCTTT,CASSQDRRFTEAFF,TRBJ1-1,NA,TRBV3-1/TRBV3-2,NA
TGTGCCAGCAGCTCAGGAGTTAGCTCCTACAATGAGCAGTTCTTC,CASSSGVSSYNEQFF,TRBJ2-1,NA,TRBV11-2,NA
TGTGCCAGCAGCCAGGGTTTTTGGGGGCAAAGCGAGACCCAGTACTTC,CASSQGFWGQSETQYF,TRBJ2-5,NA,TRBV3-1/TRBV3-2,NA
TGTGCCAGCAGTTTAGGATGGGGGCGGGGATTAAGTCTTTACGAGCAGTACTTC,CASSLGWGRGLSLYEQYF,TRBJ2-7,NA,TRBV28,NA
TGCGCCAGCTCTACGCTGGCGGGACAGGGGGCTATCTATGGCTACACCTTC,CASSTLAGQGAIYGYTF,TRBJ1-2,NA,TRBV5-1,TRBD1
TGTGCCAGCAGCTTGGCAAAAGGGGATGGCTACACCTTC,CASSLAKGDGYTF,TRBJ1-2,NA,TRBV5-4,NA
TGTGCCAGCAGCCAGACCGGGGGGGGCGATGGCTACACCTTC,CASSQTGGGDGYTF,TRBJ1-2,NA,TRBV3-1/TRBV3-2,NA
TGTGCCAGCAGTCGGGGGGCCACTGAAGCTTTCTTT,CASSRGATEAFF,TRBJ1-1,NA,TRBV25-1,NA
TGCGCCAGCAGCCATCCGACAAGAAACAATGAGCAGTTCTTC,CASSHPTRNNEQFF,TRBJ2-1,NA,TRBV4-1,NA
TGTGCCACCAGTGATTTGGGGGTGCTGAACACTGAAGCTTTCTTT,CATSDLGVLNTEAFF,TRBJ1-1,NA,TRBV24-1,NA
TGTGCCAGTAGAGTGGGGATAAGCAATCAGCCCCAGCATTTT,CASRVGISNQPQHF,TRBJ1-5,few,TRBV19,NA
TGCGCCAGCAGCCCGGGACAGGGGGAAACTGAAGCTTTCTTT,CASSPGQGETEAFF,TRBJ1-1,NA,TRBV5-1,TRBD1
TGTGCCAGCAGCAAGCGATACAGGGTTAGCAATCAGCCCCAGCATTTT,CASSKRYRVSNQPQHF,TRBJ1-5,NA,TRBV11-2,NA
TGCGCCAGCAGCCAAGAATGGGGACGAAAAAACACCATATATTTT,CASSQEWGRKNTIYF,TRBJ1-3,once,TRBV4-1,NA
TGTGCCATCACGGCAGGACAGGTGAACACTGAAGCTTTCTTT,CAITAGQVNTEAFF,TRBJ1-1,NA,TRBV10-3,TRBD1
TGTGCCAGCAGTTTAGACTCGAACACTGAAGCTTTCTTT,CASSLDSNTEAFF,TRBJ1-1,NA,TRBV12-3/TRBV12-4,NA
TGTGCCAGCAGTTTCCGGGACAGGGATGTGGGTGGCTACACCTTC,CASSFRDRDVGGYTF,TRBJ1-2,NA,TRBV7-2,TRBD1
TGTGCCAGTAGTAGGGACAGGGGATTAACTAATGAAAAACTGTTTTTT,CASSRDRGLTNEKLFF,TRBJ1-4,NA,TRBV19,TRBD1
TGCGCCAGCAGCTTGGATGGTCGTGGAAACACCATATATTTT,CASSLDGRGNTIYF,TRBJ1-3,once,TRBV5-1,NA
TGTGCCAGCAGTGAAGACTCGGCAGCGTCTCTGTACTTC,CASSEDSAASLYF,TRBJ2-5,NA,TRBV6-1,NA
TGTGCCAGCAGCTTTAACAGGGACCCCGGGGAGCTGTTTTTT,CASSFNRDPGELFF,TRBJ2-2,NA,TRBV7-8,NA
TGCGCCAGCAGGAGCCTAGGGACAGGGGGAGATGGCTACACCTTC,CASRSLGTGGDGYTF,TRBJ1-2,NA,TRBV10-2,TRBD1
TGTGCCAGCAGTCGACAGTACGAGCAGTACTTC,CASSRQYEQYF,TRBJ2-7,NA,TRBV6-2/TRBV6-3,NA
TGTGCCAGCAGCACCAGACAGGGCGTGATGTCCTACGAGCAGTACTTC,CASSTRQGVMSYEQYF,TRBJ2-7,many,TRBV11-3,TRBD1
TGTGCCAGTAGTCCCCGGGACAGCCTGGGGAATCAGCCCCAGCATTTT,CASSPRDSLGNQPQHF,TRBJ1-5,NA,TRBV19,TRBD1
TGTGCCAGCAGCTTGAGAGAAACAGATACGCAGTATTTT,CASSLRETDTQYF,TRBJ2-3,NA,TRBV5-7,NA
TGTGCCACCAGCAGAGATCCGGCTAGCGGGGCCTACGAGCAGTACTTC,CATSRDPASGAYEQYF,TRBJ2-7,NA,TRBV15,TRBD2
TGTGCCAGCAGTTTTTCCAATTGGTACAGGAACACTGAAGCTTTCTTT,CASSFSNWYRNTEAFF,TRBJ1-1,NA,TRBV27,NA
TGTGCCAGCCGACCCCGGGACAGGGCCTTCTATAATTCACCCCTCCACTTT,CASRPRDRAFYNSPLHF,TRBJ1-6,NA,TRBV7-2,TRBD1
TGCGCCAGCAGCCAAGAAGCGTTAGACTACCAACAATACAATGAGCAGTTCTTC,CASSQEALDYQQYNEQFF,TRBJ2-1,NA,TRBV4-1,NA
TGTGCCAGCAGTGGACAGACCACGAGTCAGCCCCAGCATTTT,CASSGQTTSQPQHF,TRBJ1-5,NA,TRBV2,NA
TGTGCCAGCAGCCCGTCCTGGTGGGATGAGCAGTTCTTC,CASSPSWWDEQFF,TRBJ2-1,once,TRBV5-5,NA
TGTGCCAGCAGCATCCGGGACAGGGGAATCAATGAGCAGTTCTTC,CASSIRDRGINEQFF,TRBJ2-1,once,TRBV7-2,TRBD1
TGTGCCAGTAGTATCGGACAGGTCTCTGAAGCTTTCTTT,CASSIGQVSEAFF,TRBJ1-1,once,TRBV19,TRBD1
TGTGCCAGCAGCTTACTGTCGAACCAAGAGACCCAGTACTTC,CASSLLSNQETQYF,TRBJ2-5,NA,TRBV13,NA
TGTGCCAGCAGCCTATACAGGGAAAGAGAGACCCAGTACTTC,CASSLYRERETQYF,TRBJ2-5,NA,TRBV11-2,NA
TGTGCCAGCAGCAGTACACTAGCGGGGGGGCCCAATGAGCAGTTCTTC,CASSSTLAGGPNEQFF,TRBJ2-1,NA,TRBV21-1,NA
TGTGCCAGCAGCCCCCCTGGGAATTCACCCCTCCACTTT,CASSPPGNSPLHF,TRBJ1-6,NA,TRBV5-4,NA
TGTGCCAGCAGCTTATCTAGGGTGTTTGGAAACACCATATATTTT,CASSLSRVFGNTIYF,TRBJ1-3,NA,TRBV11-2,NA
TGTGCCAGCCCAGACTGGGCTAACTATGGCTACACCTTC,CASPDWANYGYTF,TRBJ1-2,NA,TRBV6-5,NA